This TCR beta chain was sequenced in a study of blood T cells in healthy people across ages (dated by TCRdb to the mid-2010s). Concerning the study at large: In model experiments, template switching captured roughly one uniquely barcoded TCR beta cDNA molecule for every two T cells. To track age-related changes in TCR beta repertoire diversity, the study relied on deep sequencing normalized with unique cDNA molecular identifiers. Donors were grouped into four age groups: young (average 16 years), middle-aged (about 38), aged (around 60) and long-lived (approximately 75). To avoid experimental bias, donors of different ages were randomly spread across the sequencing lanes. Two additional independent replicas of 1 million unique cDNA reads from the same blood draw were analyzed for two donors (one aged 18 to 30 and one aged 80 or older).

Systemically healthy Caucasian individuals from Russia, approximately 39 in total and aged roughly 6 to 100 years, were included as donors. Each donor gave about 9.7 milliliters of peripheral blood, drawn into EDTA-treated Vacutainer tubes. Ficoll-Paque density-gradient centrifugation was used to isolate PBMCs, with at least 6 million obtained per sample. Trizol reagent was used to extract total RNA from the PBMCs, yielding at least 5 micrograms per sample. The percentages of naive CD45RAhigh/CD27high T cells were determined by flow cytometry on a PBMC aliquot from every donor. Note on this clonotype: Its antigen is not yet known. The sample holds no much larger clone one base away, and base qualities are not on file.

The library was generated by 5' RACE. Sequencing was performed on an Illumina HiSeq 2500. A second roughly 7 to 12 cycle PCR used a sample-barcoded 5' primer and a J-beta primer mix. A unique molecular identifier was introduced onto each TCR beta cDNA molecule by a template-switch 5' adaptor carrying 12 random nucleotides. Each sample yielded at least 3 million CDR3-containing paired-end reads. The Mint cDNA synthesis kit, primed by a TRBC-specific oligonucleotide, was used to synthesize first-strand cDNA from all RNA. All cDNA was treated with uracil-DNA glycosylase and then went through a first 18-cycle PCR with the universal primers M1SS and BC2_uni_R. The original pipeline was this. For normalization, 1 million high-quality reads, each with a distinct molecular identifier, were randomly selected from each sample. Instead of being binned into consensus sequences, reads that shared molecular identifiers were thrown out. MiTCR, with a Q25 quality threshold and the strictest error-elimination algorithm, was used for CDR3 identification, clonotype clustering and error correction. A nonparametric unseen species model with Euler transformation was used to estimate lower-bound total TCR beta diversity. Clones were called with MiXCR by TCRdb after fastp trimmed the public reads at Q25, and only in-frame beta chains were retained. CDR3 protein sequences are deduplicated, and each keeps its most common genes and DNA. TCRdb's processing, not the authors', yielded these V and J calls. The sample table contains about 1.5 million distinct CDR3 sequences; only one count was recorded for about 42% of them. The top ten hold around 4% of the sample.

A distance of 17 bases separates the germline ends of V and J, which lose 2 bases and 7 bases respectively. Reading from cysteine to phenylalanine, the CDR3 counts 14 amino acids. This entry keeps only the CDR3 DNA: 42 bases, framed from base 1. Via the germline V gene, CDR1 is SQVTM and CDR2 ANQGSEA. Summary of the overall study and its limitations: Observed TCR beta diversity correlated strongly with the percentage of naive T cells measured by flow cytometry. Estimates of total diversity from one million sequenced T cells were regarded as lower bounds and underestimates. Observed TCR beta diversity per million T cells fell roughly linearly with age, and a significant reduction was already apparent by age roughly 40. Compared with the aged group, more naive CD4+ T cells, fewer expanded clones and increased TCR diversity were shown by the long-lived group, suggesting age selection. Because donor CMV infection status was unknown, age-related changes in expanded clonotypes were potentially confounded. Because profiling used bulk unsorted PBMCs, naive and antigen-experienced compartments could not be compared conclusively.

The chain employs TRBV29-1 and TRBJ1-1; the D gene assignment is ambiguous. Material for sequencing was blood. The sequence was obtained from a woman younger than 35 in good health. CDR3 protein: CSVEIRVLSGEAFF. The nucleotide sequence is given as TGCAGCGTTGAAATTCGGGTTCTTTCTGGTGAAGCTTTCTTT.